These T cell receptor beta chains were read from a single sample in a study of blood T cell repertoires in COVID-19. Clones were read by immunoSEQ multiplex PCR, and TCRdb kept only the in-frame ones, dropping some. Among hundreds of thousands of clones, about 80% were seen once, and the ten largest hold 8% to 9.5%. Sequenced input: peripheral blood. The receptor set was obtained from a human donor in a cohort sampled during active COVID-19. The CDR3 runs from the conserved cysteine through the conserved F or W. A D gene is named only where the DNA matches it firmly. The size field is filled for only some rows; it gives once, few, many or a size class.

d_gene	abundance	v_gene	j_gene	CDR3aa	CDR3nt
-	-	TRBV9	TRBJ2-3	CASSVGRVTDTQYF	TGTGCCAGCAGCGTAGGAAGAGTCACAGATACGCAGTATTTT
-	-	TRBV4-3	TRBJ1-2	CASSQDVGIAGYGYTF	TGCGCCAGCAGCCAAGATGTCGGGATCGCGGGCTATGGCTACACCTTC
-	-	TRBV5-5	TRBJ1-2	CASSFGGNNYGYTF	TGTGCCAGCAGCTTCGGGGGAAATAACTATGGCTACACCTTC
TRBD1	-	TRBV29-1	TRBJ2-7	CSVGQGHEQYF	TGCAGCGTTGGACAGGGCCACGAGCAGTACTTC
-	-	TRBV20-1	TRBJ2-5	CSASSAGKGQETQYF	TGCAGTGCTAGTTCCGCGGGGAAAGGGCAAGAGACCCAGTACTTC
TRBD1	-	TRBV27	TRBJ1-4	CASSRRTGGEKLFF	TGTGCCAGCAGTCGTAGGACAGGGGGTGAAAAACTGTTTTTT
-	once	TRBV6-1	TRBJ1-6	CASSEDRQLGVTLHF	TGTGCCAGCAGTGAAGACAGGCAATTAGGAGTAACCCTCCACTTT
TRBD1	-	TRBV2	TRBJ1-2	CASRPGQGWANYGYTF	TGTGCCAGCAGGCCGGGACAGGGGTGGGCTAACTATGGCTACACCTTC
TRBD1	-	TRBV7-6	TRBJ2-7	CASSLRAGTGIGEQYF	TGTGCCAGCAGCTTACGCGCAGGGACAGGGATTGGCGAGCAGTACTTC
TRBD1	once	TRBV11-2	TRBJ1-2	CASSSGQGLKRTGNGYTF	TGTGCCAGCAGCTCCGGACAGGGATTAAAAAGGACTGGGAATGGCTACACCTTC
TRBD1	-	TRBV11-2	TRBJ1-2	CASSFSGGGYGYTF	TGTGCCAGCAGCTTTTCAGGGGGCGGCTATGGCTACACCTTC
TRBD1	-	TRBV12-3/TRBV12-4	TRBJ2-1	CASATGQINEQFF	TGTGCCAGCGCCACGGGACAGATAAATGAGCAGTTCTTC
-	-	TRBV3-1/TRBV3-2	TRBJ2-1	CASSLLSQGREQFF	TGTGCCAGCAGCCTCCTGTCACAGGGCCGGGAGCAGTTCTTC
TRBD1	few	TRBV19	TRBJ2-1	CASKRTGDWDEQFF	TGTGCCAGTAAACGGACAGGGGATTGGGATGAGCAGTTCTTC
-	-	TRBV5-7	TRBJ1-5	CASSLMEGTGVQPQHF	TGTGCCAGCAGCTTAATGGAGGGGACCGGGGTTCAGCCCCAGCATTTT
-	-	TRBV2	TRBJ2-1	CASSAPTNRLDEQFF	TGTGCCAGCAGTGCTCCGACGAACCGACTAGATGAGCAGTTCTTC
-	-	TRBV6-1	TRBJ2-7	CASSEAPPGIPLHEQYF	TGTGCCAGCAGTGAAGCCCCCCCAGGTATCCCTCTCCACGAGCAGTACTTC
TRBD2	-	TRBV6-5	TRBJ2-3	CATARDYGPDTQYF	TGTGCCACCGCTCGGGACTACGGACCAGATACGCAGTATTTT
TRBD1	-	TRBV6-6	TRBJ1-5	CASRAGGLNQPQHF	TGTGCCAGCAGGGCAGGGGGGTTGAATCAGCCCCAGCATTTT
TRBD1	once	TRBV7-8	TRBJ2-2	CASSRGGQGRRTGELFF	TGTGCCAGCAGCCGAGGCGGACAGGGTAGACGCACCGGGGAGCTGTTTTTT
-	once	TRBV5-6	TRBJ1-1	CASSLAGGVNMNTEAFF	TGTGCCAGCAGCTTGGCCGGGGGGGTAAACATGAACACTGAAGCTTTCTTT
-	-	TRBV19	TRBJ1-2	CASSIDRVYGYTF	TGTGCCAGTAGTATAGACAGGGTCTATGGCTACACCTTC
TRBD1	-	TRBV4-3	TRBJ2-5	CASSQWDREETQYF	TGCGCCAGCAGCCAATGGGACAGAGAGGAGACCCAGTACTTC
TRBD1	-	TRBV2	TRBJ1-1	CASSGQGMNTEAFF	TGTGCCAGTTCGGGACAGGGGATGAACACTGAAGCTTTCTTT
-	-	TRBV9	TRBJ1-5	CASSPPQGYSNQPQHF	TGTGCCAGCAGCCCCCCCCAGGGGTATAGCAATCAGCCCCAGCATTTT
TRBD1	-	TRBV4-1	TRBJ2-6	CASSQGGQGSTGANVLTF	TGCGCCAGCAGCCAAGGAGGACAGGGAAGTACTGGGGCCAACGTCCTGACTTTC
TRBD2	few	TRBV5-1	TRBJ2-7	CASSLAVGLGRQYF	TGCGCCAGCAGCTTGGCCGTGGGACTAGGGCGGCAGTACTTC
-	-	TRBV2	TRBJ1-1	CARTDRWNTEAFF	TGTGCCAGGACTGACAGGTGGAACACTGAAGCTTTCTTT
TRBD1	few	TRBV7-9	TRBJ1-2	CASRPGTGDGYTF	TGTGCCAGCAGGCCCGGGACAGGGGATGGCTACACCTTC
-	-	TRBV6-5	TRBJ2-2	CASSQVPGANGELFF	TGTGCCAGCAGTCAGGTCCCAGGGGCGAACGGGGAGCTGTTTTTT
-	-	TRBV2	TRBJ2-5	CASTHSGQQETQYF	TGTGCCAGTACGCACTCCGGACAGCAAGAGACCCAGTACTTC
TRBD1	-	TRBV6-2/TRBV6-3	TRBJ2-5	CASSYNSGGSETQYF	TGTGCCAGCAGTTACAATTCAGGGGGATCTGAGACCCAGTACTTC
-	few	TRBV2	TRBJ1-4	CASSETGWGLFF	TGTGCCAGCAGTGAAACAGGGTGGGGACTGTTTTTT
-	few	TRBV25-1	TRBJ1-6	CASSEGTPLPLHF	TGTGCCAGCAGTGAAGGGACACCTCTCCCCCTCCACTTT
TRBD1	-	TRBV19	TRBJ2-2	CASSGQGVVAGELFF	TGTGCCAGTAGCGGACAGGGAGTGGTCGCCGGGGAGCTGTTTTTT
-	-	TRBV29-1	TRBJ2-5	CSVEGDSGVTQYF	TGCAGCGTTGAAGGAGATTCGGGGGTGACCCAGTACTTC
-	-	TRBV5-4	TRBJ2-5	CASSSDYYQETQYF	TGTGCCAGCAGCTCAGACTATTACCAAGAGACCCAGTACTTC
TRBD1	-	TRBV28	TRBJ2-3	CASSFVGQGTDTQYF	TGTGCCAGCAGTTTCGTTGGACAGGGCACAGATACGCAGTATTTT
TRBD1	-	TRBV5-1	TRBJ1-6	CASSLPGQGISPLHF	TGCGCCAGCAGCCTCCCGGGACAGGGAATTTCACCCCTCCACTTT
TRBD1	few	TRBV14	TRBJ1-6	CASSGQGRSPLHF	TGTGCCAGCTCTGGACAGGGTAGATCACCCCTCCACTTT
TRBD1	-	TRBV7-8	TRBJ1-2	CASSFFLGDRDYGYTF	TGTGCCAGCAGCTTTTTCTTAGGGGACAGGGACTATGGCTACACCTTC
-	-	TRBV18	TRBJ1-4	CASSPRLAAGEKLFF	TGTGCCAGCTCACCGCGACTGGCGGCTGGTGAAAAACTGTTTTTT
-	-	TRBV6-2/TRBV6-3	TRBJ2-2	CASSYPRENTGELFF	TGTGCCAGCAGTTACCCGAGGGAGAACACCGGGGAGCTGTTTTTT
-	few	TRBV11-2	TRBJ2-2	CASSPRGDTGELFF	TGTGCCAGCAGCCCTCGCGGGGACACCGGGGAGCTGTTTTTT
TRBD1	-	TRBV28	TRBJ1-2	CASSLRQGVFLDYGYTF	TGTGCCAGCAGTTTAAGGCAGGGGGTATTTCTTGATTATGGCTACACCTTC
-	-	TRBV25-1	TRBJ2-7	CASSTYYEQYF	TGTGCCAGCAGCACCTACTACGAGCAGTACTTC
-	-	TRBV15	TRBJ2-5	CATSRDEGSETQYF	TGTGCCACCAGCAGAGATGAGGGTAGCGAGACCCAGTACTTC
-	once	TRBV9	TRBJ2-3	CASSVGIQDTQYF	TGTGCCAGCAGCGTAGGTATCCAGGATACGCAGTATTTT
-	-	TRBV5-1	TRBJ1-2	CASSLMGTSGYTF	TGCGCCAGCAGCTTAATGGGCACGAGCGGCTACACCTTC
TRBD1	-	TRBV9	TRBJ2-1	CASSRQGGVGTVSYNEQFF	TGTGCCAGCAGCAGACAGGGGGGAGTAGGGACAGTCTCCTACAATGAGCAGTTCTTC